These 18 T cell receptor beta chains originate from one sample sequenced in a study of post-analysis software for immune sequencing data. Notes on the study in general: Controls had lower frequencies than patients of roughly five TRBV segments, which included TRBV5-6, TRBV5-1 and TRBV20-1.

The antigens these receptors bind are not known. Prepared libraries of TCR beta cDNA carried unique molecular identifiers. MiXCR, applied by TCRdb to the PCR reads, yields one record per CDR3 protein. The sample has about 820,000 distinct CDR3 sequences, about 50% seen once. Material: blood. The receptors originated from a girl between 5 and 17 years old with multiple sclerosis.

This clonotype was picked up many times. The junction does not match germline at one end; this may be a read error. The chain uses TRBV5-1 and TRBJ2-5, with 9 positions matching TRBD1. The CDR3 spans 14 residues. Germline V gene data show CDR1 as SGHRS and CDR2 as YFSETQ. The CDR3 spells CASSLGQGQETQYF. The CDR3 region has the DNA TGTGCCAGCAGCCTGGGACAGGGACAAGAGACCCAGTACTTC.

The J gene is TRBJ2-7, the V gene TRBV10-3; D not resolved. The V end lost 3 bases, the J end lost 3 bases, and 15 bases lay between the germline ends. The germline V gene encodes CDR1 ENHRY and CDR2 SYGVKD. The CDR3 covers 15 residues. The CDR3 spells CAISDGLVQLYEQYF. The CDR3 region has the DNA TGTGCCATCAGTGATGGGTTGGTTCAGCTCTACGAGCAGTACTTC.

V is TRBV5-6 and J is TRBJ2-7; no clear D. Per germline, CDR1 SGHDT and CDR2 YYEEEE. The V end lost 0 bases, the J end lost 2 bases, and 12 bases lay between the germline ends. The CDR3 sequence is 15 residues long. CDR3 sequence reads: CASSLGTPGTYEQYF. The CDR3 DNA reads as TGTGCCAGCAGCTTGGGGACCCCAGGAACCTACGAGCAGTACTTC.

The chain couples TRBV25-1 to TRBJ2-5, with D possibly being TRBD1 (6 bases). The J call could be wrong; TRBJ2-7 is a better fit for the DNA end. In germline, CDR1 is MGHDK, CDR2 SYGVNS. The CDR3 contains 15 residues. DNA of the CDR3: TGTGCCAGCAGTGATGACAGGTCCTTTCCCTACGAGCAGTACTTC. Amino acid sequence: CASSDDRSFPYEQYF.

The gene calls are TRBV5-1 and TRBJ2-7; 7 nucleotides agree with TRBD1. The V gene end was trimmed by 5 bases and the J gene end by 0 bases; junction bases not matched to a gene: 5. CDR3 length: 14 amino acids. CDR1 and CDR2 from the germline V gene are SGHRS and YFSETQ. The CDR3 is CASSIEGASYEQYF. The CDR3 DNA reads TGCGCCAGCAGTATAGAGGGGGCCTCCTACGAGCAGTACTTC.

The chain links TRBV2 to TRBJ2-6; D not certain. Germline assignment: CDR1 SNHLY and CDR2 FYNNEI. V was trimmed by 6 bases and J by 0 bases, leaving 12 bases between them. The CDR3 totals 16 residues. CDR3 sequence: CASSELGNSGANVLTF. The CDR3 nucleotides are TGTGCCAGCAGCGAGCTAGGGAACTCTGGGGCCAACGTCCTGACTTTC.

The chain carries TRBV10-3 and TRBJ1-1, with 9 bases that match TRBD1. This CDR3 comprises 15 residues. J gave up 3 bases and V 3 bases, and 5 bases lay outside the gene matches. CDR1 and CDR2 from the germline V gene are ENHRY and SYGVKD. The CDR3 bases are TGTGCCATCAGTGACCGAAGACAGGGGGACACTGAAGCTTTCTTT. Its translation is CAISDRRQGDTEAFF.

This clonotype was observed a handful of times. V is TRBV25-1 and J is TRBJ1-6; 7 nucleotides match TRBD1. CDR3 length: 15 residues. Trimming at V came to 4 bases and at J to 6 bases, leaving 6 bases not matched to a gene. CDR1 is MGHDK and CDR2 is SYGVNS in the germline V gene. CDR3 residues: CASSGETGFNSPLHF. DNA for the CDR3: TGTGCCAGCAGTGGGGAGACAGGGTTTAATTCACCCCTCCACTTT. Supplemented by reference TRBV25-1 and TRBJ1-6, the full variable domain reads EADIYQTPRYLVIGTGKKITLECSQTMGHDKMYWYQQDPGMELHLIHYSYGVNSTEKGDLSSESTVSRIRTEHFPLTLESARPSHTSQYLCASSGETGFNSPLHFGNGTRLTVT.

The chain employs TRBV2 and TRBJ2-1; no definite D call. This CDR3 is built from 13 residues. The V gene's germline CDR1 is SNHLY and CDR2 FYNNEI. V gave up 10 bases and J gave up 5 bases, with 15 bases separating them. The CDR3 loop reads CATHPSKDNEQFF. In DNA form, the CDR3 reads TGTGCCACCCACCCCAGTAAAGACAATGAGCAGTTCTTC.

The chain joins TRBV6-6 to TRBJ2-1, with D possibly being TRBD2 (5 bases). The CDR3 sequence is 15 residues long. Germline CDR1 is MNHNY and CDR2 is SVGAGI (reference sequence). Trimming took 6 bases from V and 2 from J, leaving 14 bases between them. CDR3 nucleotides: TGTGCCAGCAGGATTAGCGTGAGGGCCTACAATGAGCAGTTCTTC. This translates into CASRISVRAYNEQFF.

V and J are TRBV20-1 and TRBJ1-2; a possible D gene is TRBD1 (6 bases). Trimming left V 3 bases short and J 8 bases short, with 19 bases between. CDR1 is DFQATT and CDR2 is SNEGSKA in the germline V gene (reference sequence). This CDR3 region has 14 residues. Written as DNA, the CDR3 is TGCAGTGCTAGTGGACGTACAGGGCAAGAGGGCTACACCTTC. Translated, it gives CSASGRTGQEGYTF.

The V gene is TRBV14, the J gene TRBJ2-5; the match to TRBD1 covers 10 bases. Germline values: CDR1 SGHDN, CDR2 FVKESK. The ends lost 3 bases at V and 4 bases at J; junction bases unmatched: 5. CDR3 length: 15 amino acids. The CDR3 loop is CASSQRQGASETQYF. CDR3 DNA: TGTGCCAGCAGCCAGAGACAGGGGGCATCAGAGACCCAGTACTTC. Variable domain in full (rest from reference TRBV14 and TRBJ2-5): EAGVTQFPSHSVIEKGQTVTLRCDPISGHDNLYWYRRVMGKEIKFLLHFVKESKQDESGMPNNRFLAERTGGTYSTLKVQPAELEDSGVYFCASSQRQGASETQYFGPGTRLLVL.

V usage is TRBV10-3 and J usage is TRBJ2-7; TRBD1 is a possible D gene (6 bases). Germline CDR1 reads ENHRY; CDR2 reads SYGVKD. The V and J ends lost 4 bases and 2 bases respectively, with 21 bases between them. The CDR3 length is 17 residues. The CDR3 sequence: CAISGIRGRTDTYEQYF. CDR3 coding DNA: TGTGCCATCAGTGGAATTAGAGGACGGACAGATACCTACGAGCAGTACTTC.

The chain joins TRBV7-6 to TRBJ2-1; 14 positions match TRBD2. The germline V gene has CDR1 SGHVS and CDR2 FNYEAQ. V lost 1 base and J lost 0; bases outside the gene matches: 2. This CDR3 is 18 amino acids long. In nucleotides, the CDR3 is TGTGCCAGCAGCTTAGGACTAGCGGGGGGGTTCTCCTACAATGAGCAGTTCTTC. It translates to CASSLGLAGGFSYNEQFF.

This clonotype was recorded a few times. DNA for the CDR3: TGTGCCATCAGTGAGCAGGGACAGGAGCAGTTCTTC. It codes for CAISEQGQEQFF. The chain uses TRBV10-3 and TRBJ2-1; 7 bases fit TRBD1. Germline lookup yields CDR1 ENHRY and CDR2 SYGVKD. CDR3 size: 12 residues. V was clipped by 2 bases and J by 10 bases; unmatched bases: 2.

This clonotype appeared a few times. This chain links TRBV11-2 with TRBJ2-7, with 9 bases matching TRBD1. CDR3 length: 15 residues. The germline V gene encodes CDR1 SGHAT and CDR2 FQNNGV. V lost 5 bases, J lost 3 bases, and 8 bases stayed unmatched. This CDR3 is CASSLPNRGHYEQYF. Here the CDR3 DNA reads TGTGCCAGCAGCCTGCCAAACAGGGGGCACTACGAGCAGTACTTC. The whole variable domain, remainder taken from reference TRBV11-2 and TRBJ2-7, is EAGVAQSPRYKIIEKRQSVAFWCNPISGHATLYWYQQILGQGPKLLIQFQNNGVVDDSQLPKDRFSAERLKGVDSTLKIQPAKLEDSAVYLCASSLPNRGHYEQYFGPGTRLTVT.

For the CDR3, the DNA is TGCGCCAGCAGCTTCGCCGACAGGGCCTCCTACGAGCAGTACTTC. Translated: CASSFADRASYEQYF. The chain couples TRBV5-1 to TRBJ2-7, with TRBD1 matching 7 bases. Per the germline V gene, CDR1 is SGHRS and CDR2 is YFSETQ. V lost 2 bases to trimming and J lost 0 bases; unmatched junction nucleotides: 5. There are 15 residues in the CDR3.

Of note for this clonotype: Sequence at one end of the junction differs from germline and may be a read error. This rearrangement joins TRBV7-2 to TRBJ1-5, with D unresolved. Germline V lookup: CDR1 SGHTA, CDR2 FQGNSA. This CDR3 is 11 amino acids long. CDR3: CACSLAGPQHF. CDR3 sequence (DNA): TGTGCCTGCAGCTTAGCAGGCCCCCAGCATTTT.